This T cell receptor (beta chain) was sequenced for a study of OX40 agonist ivuxolimab in advanced cancers. Study background: An anti-OX40 (CD134) antibody with agonistic activity, ivuxolimab, was administered to patients.

Data came from immunoSEQ multiplex PCR; TCRdb stores just in-frame clones and leaves some out. This table holds tens of thousands of clones, about four fifths found once. About this clone itself: The antigen remains undetermined.

General study points: Normalized T-cell clonal expansion was also low in some nonresponders. Antigen specificity of clonally expanded peripheral T cells was not established.

Germline V lookup: CDR1 SEHNR, CDR2 FQNEAQ (reference sequence). The CDR3 extends over 15 amino acids. V was pared by 2 bases and J by 1 base, with 8 bases between. This TCR came from an adult with an advanced solid tumor such as melanoma, head and neck, liver or kidney cancer. The sample was CD4+ or CD8+ T cells sorted from blood, taken in a trial of the OX40 agonist ivuxolimab. The chain carries TRBV7-9 and TRBJ2-2, with a weak D call TRBD1 (6 bases). CDR3 amino acids: CASSLKGQNTGELFF. CDR3 nucleotides: TGTGCCAGCAGCTTAAAGGGACAGAACACCGGGGAGCTGTTTTTT.